This entry describes one T cell receptor beta chain. Its recognized antigen is unknown. No base quality information exists; no much larger clone differs at one position. The immunoSEQ Assay, a bias-controlled multiplex PCR, was used to amplify TCRbeta CDR3 regions from genomic DNA. The paper's data handling went like this. Within the assay, amplification of reference gene primers was used to estimate how many nucleated cells each sample contained. Sequence reads were collapsed and filtered to measure the absolute abundance of every unique TCRbeta CDR3 rearrangement. Productive Simpson clonality was computed per sample as the square root of Simpson's diversity index over productive rearrangements. TCRdb holds this immuneACCESS table with in-frame rearrangements only. Some clones are missing; in checked studies, unresolved V genes explain under half, and the rest has no known cause. From that table come the V and J calls and clone size; the DNA was used to work out D and trimming. This sample is represented by just under 85,000 clones; around 83% of them were singletons. The ten largest clones capture about 15% of the sample.

Whole blood was collected in K2EDTA tubes by collaborating institutions according to the institutions' own protocols. For TCRbeta analysis, collaborators shipped samples as frozen whole blood, isolated PBMCs, or DNA extracted from either of those sample types. The data derive from a study of blood T cell repertoires in COVID-19 (dated by TCRdb to the early 2020s). About the study as a whole: Samples from collaborators originated in the United States, Italy and Spain and spanned both the acute and convalescent phases of COVID-19. Where HLA class I and class II types were available, the types were taken from metadata supplied by the sample provider, not from assay-based typing. The repertoires were made available in a free public database intended to serve as a resource for research on the immune response to SARS-CoV-2. The material from the prospective study consisted of cDNA or gDNA derived from T cells, B-cell-depleted T cells, or PBMCs. The dataset comprised deeply sampled blood TCRbeta repertoires from subjects exposed to, actively infected with, or recovered from COVID-19. The sample metadata nearly always contained a de-identified subject ID, COVID-19 status, age in years and sex. The samples were drawn from two sources: the first 160 participants of the ongoing ImmuneRACE study, and 1,254 subjects contributed by 6 global collaborators. Study-wide findings and limitations: The amount of clinical and demographic metadata varied by source and participant and was provided uncurated.

Measured from the cysteine to the phenylalanine, the CDR3 is 15 residues long. CDR3 DNA only is kept here, 45 bases in frame from base 1. The germline V gene (reference sequence) supplies CDR1 LGHDT and CDR2 YNNKEL. The germline V end is reduced by 4 bases and the J end by 4 bases; junction bases left unmatched: 1. The receptor's source is an older woman with acute or convalescent COVID-19. Rearrangement joined TRBV3-1 (or the pseudogene TRBV3-2) to TRBJ2-2; 12 of the junction bases match TRBD1. The sequencing input was peripheral blood. The DNA sequence reads TGTGCCAGCAGCCTGGGACAGGGGGCCACCGGGGAGCTGTTTTTT. Translation gives CASSLGQGATGELFF.